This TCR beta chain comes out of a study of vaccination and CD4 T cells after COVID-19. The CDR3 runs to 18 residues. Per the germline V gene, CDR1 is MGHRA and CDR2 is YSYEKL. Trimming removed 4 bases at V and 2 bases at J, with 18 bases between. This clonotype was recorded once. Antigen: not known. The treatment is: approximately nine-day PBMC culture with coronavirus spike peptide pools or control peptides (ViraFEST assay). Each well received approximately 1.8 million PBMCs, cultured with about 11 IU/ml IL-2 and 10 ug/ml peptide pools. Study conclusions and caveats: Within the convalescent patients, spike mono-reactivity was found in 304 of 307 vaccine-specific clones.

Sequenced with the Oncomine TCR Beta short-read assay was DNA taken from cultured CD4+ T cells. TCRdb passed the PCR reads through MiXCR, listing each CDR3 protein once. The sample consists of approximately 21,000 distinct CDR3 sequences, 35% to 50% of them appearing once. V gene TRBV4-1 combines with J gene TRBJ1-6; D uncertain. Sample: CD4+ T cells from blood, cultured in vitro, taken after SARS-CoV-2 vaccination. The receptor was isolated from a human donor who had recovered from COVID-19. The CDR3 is CASSRERLDGAYNSPLHF. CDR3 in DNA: TGCGCCAGCAGCCGAGAGAGGCTGGACGGAGCCTATAATTCACCCCTCCACTTT.